Listed below are T cell receptor beta chains from one sample, sequenced in a study of blood T cells in healthy people across ages. TCRdb re-called the 5' RACE reads with MiXCR, one entry per CDR3 protein. The sample has about 1.6 million distinct CDR3 sequences; 30% to 35% are singletons. The source material was blood. The receptors were gathered from a woman aged 30 to 39 in good health. CDR3s include the opening cysteine and the closing phenylalanine or tryptophan. The D gene is left open where the match is weak. Size is omitted from some rows. Given values are once, few, many or a class for expanded clones.

V gene	D gene	clone size	J gene	CDR3 protein	CDR3 DNA
TRBV7-9	TRBD2	.	TRBJ2-1	CASSYGLVDEQFF	TGTGCCAGCAGCTACGGACTAGTAGATGAGCAGTTCTTC
TRBV5-1	.	.	TRBJ1-1	CASAPYAGDTEAFF	TGCGCCAGCGCCCCTTACGCAGGGGACACTGAAGCTTTCTTT
TRBV20-1	.	many	TRBJ2-5	CSDQGLQGETQYF	TGCAGTGACCAGGGGCTTCAAGGGGAGACCCAGTACTTC
TRBV20-1	TRBD1	once	TRBJ1-5	CSAKPDRGKSRPQHF	TGCAGTGCAAAACCGGACAGGGGTAAAAGTCGGCCCCAGCATTTT
TRBV11-2	TRBD1	.	TRBJ1-2	CASSSVGVRTGVPYGYTF	TGTGCCAGCAGCTCAGTAGGTGTACGGACAGGGGTTCCCTATGGCTACACCTTC
TRBV4-1	.	.	TRBJ2-3	CASNHFRCQVQYF	TGCGCCAGCAACCACTTCCGCTGTCAAGTCCAGTATTTT
TRBV20-1	TRBD1	few	TRBJ2-5	CSARGTAMRETQYF	TGCAGTGCTCGTGGGACAGCTATGAGGGAGACCCAGTACTTC
TRBV7-9	.	.	TRBJ2-3	CAAVPSTDTQYF	TGTGCAGCGGTCCCGAGCACAGATACGCAGTATTTT
TRBV9	.	.	TRBJ2-5	CASSVSLVGGVETQYF	TGTGCCAGCAGTGTTAGCTTAGTCGGGGGTGTAGAGACCCAGTACTTC
TRBV4-1	.	.	TRBJ1-5	CASSQDRPLRGNQPQHF	TGCGCCAGCAGCCAAGATCGACCGCTCCGGGGCAATCAGCCCCAGCATTTT
TRBV29-1	TRBD1	few	TRBJ1-2	CSTGTGVGHYGYTF	TGCAGCACCGGGACAGGGGTAGGGCACTATGGCTACACCTTC
TRBV7-7	TRBD1	many	TRBJ2-5	CASSLGQRDRVGETQYF	TGTGCCAGCAGCTTAGGTCAAAGGGACAGGGTTGGGGAGACCCAGTACTTC
TRBV12-3/TRBV12-4	.	few	TRBJ1-2	CASSFSRVPNYGYTF	TGTGCCAGCAGTTTCAGCAGGGTCCCTAACTATGGCTACACCTTC
TRBV5-1	.	.	TRBJ1-4	CASRPGATNEKLFF	TGCGCCAGTCGACCAGGGGCGACTAATGAAAAACTGTTTTTT
TRBV7-9	.	.	TRBJ2-3	CASSLHGGSSDTQYF	TGTGCCAGCAGCTTACATGGGGGGAGCTCAGATACGCAGTATTTT
TRBV7-9	.	once	TRBJ2-1	CASSPGAGPNNEQFF	TGTGCCAGCAGCCCGGGGGCGGGACCGAACAATGAGCAGTTCTTC
TRBV20-1	TRBD2	.	TRBJ2-7	CSAQISGSEQYF	TGCAGTGCTCAGATTAGCGGGAGCGAGCAGTACTTC
TRBV5-1	.	few	TRBJ2-5	CATSIDTLGETQYF	TGCGCCACCTCCATTGACACCCTGGGAGAGACCCAGTACTTC
TRBV30	.	.	TRBJ2-2	CAWSVAPQGELFF	TGTGCCTGGAGTGTAGCCCCCCAAGGGGAGCTGTTTTTT
TRBV9	.	.	TRBJ2-3	CASSPGWGIASTDTQYF	TGTGCCAGCAGCCCCGGATGGGGGATAGCGAGCACAGATACGCAGTATTTT
TRBV27	TRBD1	.	TRBJ1-2	CASSSDRGYSGGYTF	TGTGCCAGCAGTTCGGACAGGGGTTATTCGGGTGGCTACACCTTC
TRBV2	TRBD2	few	TRBJ2-1	CASSLPEATGGKQFF	TGTGCCAGCAGTTTGCCAGAAGCGACGGGAGGGAAGCAGTTCTTC
TRBV6-2/TRBV6-3	TRBD1	few	TRBJ1-2	CASSPGGTYGYTF	TGTGCCAGCAGTCCAGGGGGAACCTATGGCTACACCTTC
TRBV19	.	.	TRBJ2-6	CASRAPQGGVTGANVLTF	TGTGCCAGTAGAGCCCCCCAGGGTGGTGTGACTGGGGCCAACGTCCTGACTTTC
TRBV6-1	.	.	TRBJ2-7	CASSEDYRVSAYEQYF	TGTGCCAGCAGTGAGGATTACAGGGTCTCAGCCTACGAGCAGTACTTC
TRBV10-3	.	few	TRBJ2-1	CAISDPPEYNEQFF	TGTGCCATCAGTGATCCCCCAGAATACAATGAGCAGTTCTTC
TRBV9	.	few	TRBJ1-2	CASSSQTTGYGYTF	TGTGCCAGCAGCTCACAGACAACGGGCTATGGCTACACCTTC
TRBV5-1	.	few	TRBJ1-1	CASSWGAEGTEAFF	TGCGCCAGCAGCTGGGGGGCAGAGGGGACTGAAGCTTTCTTT
TRBV3-1	.	few	TRBJ1-2	CASSPEGRRYGYTF	TGTGCCAGCAGCCCGGAGGGGCGGCGCTATGGCTACACCTTC
TRBV28	.	.	TRBJ2-1	CASSLWDSRDNNEQFF	TGTGCCAGCAGTTTATGGGACTCCCGGGACAACAATGAGCAGTTCTTC
TRBV7-9	TRBD2	few	TRBJ2-7	CASSPVGTSGGTRYEQYF	TGTGCCAGCAGCCCAGTGGGGACTAGCGGGGGGACCCGCTACGAGCAGTACTTC
TRBV7-9	TRBD2	.	TRBJ2-3	CASSFGLAGQDTQYF	TGTGCCAGCAGCTTCGGACTAGCGGGACAAGATACGCAGTATTTT
TRBV20-1	.	.	TRBJ2-7	CSASIIRAPSSYEQYF	TGCAGTGCTAGCATTATACGGGCGCCGAGCTCCTACGAGCAGTACTTC
TRBV27	TRBD1	.	TRBJ1-2	CASSPETGFYGYTF	TGTGCCAGCAGTCCCGAGACAGGGTTTTATGGCTACACCTTC
TRBV7-9	TRBD1	few	TRBJ2-3	CASSGWAGGKSSDTQYF	TGTGCCAGCAGCGGTTGGGCAGGGGGCAAAAGCTCAGATACGCAGTATTTT
TRBV27	.	.	TRBJ2-7	CASSLATSGRNEQYF	TGTGCCAGCAGTTTAGCGACTAGTGGGAGGAACGAGCAGTACTTC
TRBV9	.	.	TRBJ1-1	CASSAEGGTEAFF	TGTGCCAGCAGCGCCGAGGGAGGGACTGAAGCTTTCTTT
TRBV30	.	.	TRBJ2-1	CAWSVPGPPGTQFF	TGTGCCTGGAGTGTTCCTGGGCCCCCTGGAACCCAGTTCTTC
TRBV4-1	.	few	TRBJ1-1	CASSPRGATNTEAFF	TGCGCCAGCAGCCCCCGTGGGGCAACAAACACTGAAGCTTTCTTT
TRBV7-8	TRBD1	few	TRBJ2-7	CASSSVAGQGSYEQYF	TGTGCCAGCAGTTCGGTGGCGGGACAGGGTTCCTACGAGCAGTACTTC
TRBV2	TRBD1	once	TRBJ2-5	CASKGQVWETQYF	TGTGCCAGCAAAGGACAGGTCTGGGAGACCCAGTACTTC
TRBV5-1	TRBD2	.	TRBJ2-7	CASSLAVAGGAYEQYF	TGCGCCAGCAGCTTGGCGGTAGCGGGGGGCGCCTACGAGCAGTACTTC
TRBV20-1	.	.	TRBJ2-1	CSPRSPGGSYNEQFF	TGCAGTCCTAGATCGCCTGGGGGTTCCTACAATGAGCAGTTCTTC
TRBV20-1	.	few	TRBJ1-2	CSAAGHQQGSDTF	TGCAGTGCTGCGGGACACCAGCAAGGCAGTGACACCTTC
TRBV20-1	TRBD1	.	TRBJ1-4	CSATGVGAETNEKLFF	TGCAGTGCGACAGGGGTAGGGGCTGAAACTAATGAAAAACTGTTTTTT
TRBV12-3/TRBV12-4	TRBD1	.	TRBJ1-1	CASSPRQGWNTEAFF	TGTGCCAGCAGTCCAAGACAGGGGTGGAACACTGAAGCTTTCTTT
TRBV12-3/TRBV12-4	TRBD2	few	TRBJ2-1	CASSSSGMQFF	TGTGCCAGCAGTTCTAGCGGGATGCAGTTCTTC
TRBV6-5	.	few	TRBJ1-1	CASIGQKAFF	TGTGCCAGCATAGGCCAGAAAGCTTTCTTT
TRBV9	.	.	TRBJ2-3	CASSGGRTGSDTQYF	TGTGCCAGCAGCGGAGGTAGGACGGGGTCCGATACGCAGTATTTT
TRBV6-5	.	few	TRBJ2-5	CASSRAQETQYF	TGTGCCAGCAGCAGGGCCCAAGAGACCCAGTACTTC
TRBV14	.	.	TRBJ2-7	CASSARDKSYEQYF	TGTGCCAGCAGCGCCCGGGACAAGTCCTACGAGCAGTACTTC
TRBV6-5	TRBD1	.	TRBJ2-7	CASSYSVELGQGGYEQYF	TGTGCCAGCAGTTACTCAGTTGAGCTCGGACAGGGGGGGTACGAGCAGTACTTC
TRBV7-6	.	few	TRBJ2-6	CASGLTRMGAWGANVLTF	TGTGCCAGCGGCTTAACTAGGATGGGGGCGTGGGGGGCCAACGTCCTGACTTTC
TRBV28	.	many	TRBJ1-5	CASSYLGGNQPQHF	TGTGCCAGCAGTTACCTGGGGGGCAATCAGCCCCAGCATTTT
TRBV4-1	.	many	TRBJ1-2	CASSQDVSGYGYTF	TGCGCCAGCAGCCAAGATGTTTCAGGATATGGCTACACCTTC
TRBV5-1	.	.	TRBJ1-1	CASSPTPDGTEAFF	TGCGCCAGCAGCCCCACTCCGGACGGCACTGAAGCTTTCTTT
TRBV29-1	.	few	TRBJ2-7	CSVDSPRDEQYF	TGCAGCGTTGATTCACCCCGGGACGAGCAGTACTTC